This T cell receptor beta chain came from a study of technical replicates of blood from several donors. Germline CDR1 is GTSNPN and CDR2 is SVGIG (reference sequence). Losses at the gene ends were 3 bases for V and 4 bases for J; bases not matched to a gene: 20. The CDR3 runs to 18 residues. TCRdb's copy holds only in-frame clones and misses some; the assay was immunoSEQ multiplex PCR. The table includes 80,000 or so clones, roughly 98% detected once. V is TRBV30 and J is TRBJ2-7, with 8 bases fitting TRBD2. The sequence came from a human donor in good health. Sequenced sample: T cells isolated from PBMCs. CDR3 in DNA: TGTGCCTGGAGGGGAACCGGTGGAGCGGGGGCCCCGATTTACGAGCAGTACTTC. It encodes CAWRGTGGAGAPIYEQYF.